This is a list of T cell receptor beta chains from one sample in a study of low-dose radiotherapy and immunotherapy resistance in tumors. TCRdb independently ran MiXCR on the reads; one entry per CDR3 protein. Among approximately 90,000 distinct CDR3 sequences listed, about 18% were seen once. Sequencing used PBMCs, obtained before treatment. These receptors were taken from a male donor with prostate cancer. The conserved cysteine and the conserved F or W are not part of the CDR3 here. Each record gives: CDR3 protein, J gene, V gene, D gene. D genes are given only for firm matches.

cdr3_aa: AWGTGATQF; j_call: TRBJ2-1; v_call: TRBV30; d_call: -
cdr3_aa: ASGQGKGPYEQY; j_call: TRBJ2-7; v_call: TRBV7-6; d_call: TRBD1
cdr3_aa: SVVGTGGYNEQF; j_call: TRBJ2-1; v_call: TRBV29-1; d_call: TRBD1
cdr3_aa: ASSFGPEGAEAF; j_call: TRBJ1-1; v_call: TRBV12-3/TRBV12-4; d_call: -
cdr3_aa: ASVDRTMYGYT; j_call: TRBJ1-2; v_call: TRBV12-3/TRBV12-4; d_call: -
cdr3_aa: AISQLGTDTQY; j_call: TRBJ2-3; v_call: TRBV4-3; d_call: -
cdr3_aa: ASSWAGGPGSEQF; j_call: TRBJ2-1; v_call: TRBV5-8; d_call: TRBD2
cdr3_aa: ASSRVANEQF; j_call: TRBJ2-1; v_call: TRBV6-1; d_call: -
cdr3_aa: ASSPTPGGYT; j_call: TRBJ1-2; v_call: TRBV12-3/TRBV12-4; d_call: -
cdr3_aa: SVGRLNEKLF; j_call: TRBJ1-4; v_call: TRBV20-1; d_call: -
cdr3_aa: ASSYSPGATEGGELF; j_call: TRBJ2-2; v_call: TRBV6-5; d_call: -
cdr3_aa: ASSWMDSDTEAF; j_call: TRBJ1-1; v_call: TRBV5-1; d_call: -
cdr3_aa: SAREGVDTEAF; j_call: TRBJ1-1; v_call: TRBV20-1; d_call: -
cdr3_aa: ASSLDGTANYGYT; j_call: TRBJ1-2; v_call: TRBV11-2; d_call: TRBD1
cdr3_aa: ASSLRSSEEQF; j_call: TRBJ2-1; v_call: TRBV19; d_call: -
cdr3_aa: ASRGTGGNSGANVLT; j_call: TRBJ2-6; v_call: TRBV2; d_call: TRBD1
cdr3_aa: ASSHDGQPYEQY; j_call: TRBJ2-7; v_call: TRBV5-1; d_call: -
cdr3_aa: ATATGGNQPQH; j_call: TRBJ1-5; v_call: TRBV2; d_call: -
cdr3_aa: ASSPQGASGGTDTQY; j_call: TRBJ2-3; v_call: TRBV5-1; d_call: TRBD2
cdr3_aa: SARGGARGHRSTQY; j_call: TRBJ2-3; v_call: TRBV20-1; d_call: -
cdr3_aa: ASTLGGYHQPQH; j_call: TRBJ1-5; v_call: TRBV12-3/TRBV12-4; d_call: -
cdr3_aa: ASSPGLAAETQY; j_call: TRBJ2-5; v_call: TRBV5-4; d_call: TRBD2
cdr3_aa: ASSLRGGQPQH; j_call: TRBJ1-5; v_call: TRBV11-2; d_call: -
cdr3_aa: ASRRSRPGTQY; j_call: TRBJ2-5; v_call: TRBV7-2; d_call: -
cdr3_aa: ASSPSGVGEQF; j_call: TRBJ2-1; v_call: TRBV3-1; d_call: TRBD2
cdr3_aa: ATGRGDEQF; j_call: TRBJ2-1; v_call: TRBV6-5; d_call: TRBD2
cdr3_aa: ASSQDYPELAGGTTDTQY; j_call: TRBJ2-3; v_call: TRBV3-1; d_call: TRBD2
cdr3_aa: ASNVLNTGELF; j_call: TRBJ2-2; v_call: TRBV19; d_call: -
cdr3_aa: ATSDPPGQGSTGELF; j_call: TRBJ2-2; v_call: TRBV24-1; d_call: TRBD1
cdr3_aa: SAGGRGAQTQY; j_call: TRBJ2-5; v_call: TRBV20-1; d_call: TRBD2
cdr3_aa: ASSPEGGIQETQY; j_call: TRBJ2-5; v_call: TRBV9; d_call: -
cdr3_aa: SVGGASTDTQY; j_call: TRBJ2-3; v_call: TRBV29-1; d_call: -
cdr3_aa: AISNSNQPQH; j_call: TRBJ1-5; v_call: TRBV10-3; d_call: -
cdr3_aa: ASSFRTGGELF; j_call: TRBJ2-2; v_call: TRBV12-3/TRBV12-4; d_call: -
cdr3_aa: ASSARGRKYNEQF; j_call: TRBJ2-1; v_call: TRBV11-2; d_call: TRBD1
cdr3_aa: ASEMGGGEQF; j_call: TRBJ2-1; v_call: TRBV9; d_call: -
cdr3_aa: SVVSGGYGYT; j_call: TRBJ1-2; v_call: TRBV29-1; d_call: TRBD1
cdr3_aa: ASSQTSGNNEKLF; j_call: TRBJ1-4; v_call: TRBV4-2; d_call: -
cdr3_aa: ASTLSGQAYGYT; j_call: TRBJ1-2; v_call: TRBV18; d_call: TRBD1
cdr3_aa: ASDGFSNYEQY; j_call: TRBJ2-7; v_call: TRBV7-3; d_call: -
cdr3_aa: SANRLRDSYEQY; j_call: TRBJ2-7; v_call: TRBV20-1; d_call: -
cdr3_aa: ASSLVGGAANEQF; j_call: TRBJ2-1; v_call: TRBV7-6; d_call: TRBD2
cdr3_aa: AWSVRAGVGEQF; j_call: TRBJ2-1; v_call: TRBV30; d_call: TRBD2
cdr3_aa: ASSLRAGRETQY; j_call: TRBJ2-5; v_call: TRBV11-2; d_call: -
cdr3_aa: ASSTQGSTYEQY; j_call: TRBJ2-7; v_call: TRBV9; d_call: -
cdr3_aa: ASGLRGAYQETQY; j_call: TRBJ2-5; v_call: TRBV12-5; d_call: -
cdr3_aa: ASRPTGAYEQY; j_call: TRBJ2-7; v_call: TRBV12-3/TRBV12-4; d_call: -
cdr3_aa: ASSPHVRTDTQY; j_call: TRBJ2-3; v_call: TRBV6-2/TRBV6-3; d_call: -
cdr3_aa: ASSGPGGYEQY; j_call: TRBJ2-7; v_call: TRBV2; d_call: TRBD2
cdr3_aa: SARATSGGSYTQY; j_call: TRBJ2-3; v_call: TRBV20-1; d_call: TRBD2
cdr3_aa: ASSEEQGTEAF; j_call: TRBJ1-1; v_call: TRBV2; d_call: -
cdr3_aa: ASSLTPGNTIY; j_call: TRBJ1-3; v_call: TRBV7-3; d_call: -
cdr3_aa: ASSQEGPQGVGNTIY; j_call: TRBJ1-3; v_call: TRBV4-1; d_call: TRBD1